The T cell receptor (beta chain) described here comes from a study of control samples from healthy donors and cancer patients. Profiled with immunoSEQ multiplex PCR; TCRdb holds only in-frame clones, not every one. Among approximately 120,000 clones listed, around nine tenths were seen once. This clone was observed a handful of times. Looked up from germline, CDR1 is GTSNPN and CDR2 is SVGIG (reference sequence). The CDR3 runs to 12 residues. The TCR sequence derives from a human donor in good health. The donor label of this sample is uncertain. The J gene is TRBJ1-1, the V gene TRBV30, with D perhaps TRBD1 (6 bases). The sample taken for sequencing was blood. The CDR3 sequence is CATGRVNTEAFF. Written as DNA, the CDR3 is TGTGCTACAGGGCGGGTGAACACTGAAGCTTTCTTT.